One T cell receptor (beta chain) is described in this entry. Its antigen is not known. The sample comes from a study of T cell responses to AZD1222 COVID-19 vaccine. The V segment lost 6 bases and the J segment 6 bases; nucleotides outside the gene matches: 7. Germline V lookup: CDR1 MDHEN, CDR2 SYDVKM. CDR3 length: 15 amino acids. Study-wide points: Donors were largely white British and mainly female; clonal diversity was possibly underestimated. Spike-specific TCR breadth and depth went up after people got two AZD1222 doses.

The assay was immunoSEQ multiplex PCR, and TCRdb's table has in-frame clones only and misses some. The sample includes more than 90,000 clones, 86% of them seen just once. The chain is built from TRBV28 and TRBJ1-4, with 10 bases fitting TRBD1. The material was peripheral blood, obtained 28 days after the second AZD1222 dose. The source is an adult who received the AZD1222 COVID-19 vaccine. CDR3 residues: CASSGSGTGDEKLFF. CDR3 nucleotides: TGTGCCAGCAGCGGATCCGGGACAGGGGATGAAAAACTGTTTTTT.